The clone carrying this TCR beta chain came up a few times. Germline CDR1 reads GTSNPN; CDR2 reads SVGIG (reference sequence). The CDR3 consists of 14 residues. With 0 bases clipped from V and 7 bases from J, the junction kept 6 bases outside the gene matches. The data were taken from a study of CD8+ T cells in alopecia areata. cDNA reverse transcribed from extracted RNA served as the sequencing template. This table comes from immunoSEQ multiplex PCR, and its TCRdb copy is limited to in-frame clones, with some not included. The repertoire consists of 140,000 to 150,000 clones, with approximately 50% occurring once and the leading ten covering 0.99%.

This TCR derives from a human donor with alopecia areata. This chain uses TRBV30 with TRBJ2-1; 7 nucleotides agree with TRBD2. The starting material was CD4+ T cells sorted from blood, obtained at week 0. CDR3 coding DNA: TGTGCCTGGAGTGTGGGCGGGAGTGAAAATGAGCAGTTCTTC. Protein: CAWSVGGSENEQFF.